Following are 30 T cell receptor beta chains from one sample sequenced in a study of blood T cell repertoires in COVID-19. The assay was immunoSEQ multiplex PCR, and TCRdb's table has in-frame clones only and misses some. The table shows about 120,000 clones, with 80% to 90% occurring only once. Specimen: peripheral blood. Receptors were obtained from a man between 65 and 79 years old with active or convalescent COVID-19.

The rearrangement joins TRBV19 to TRBJ1-5; D might be TRBD1 (6 bases). Trimming removed 7 bases from V and 0 bases from J, with 13 bases in between. CDR3 size: 15 residues. In germline, CDR1 is LNHDA, CDR2 SQIVND (reference sequence). CDR3 sequence reads: CASTTKGVSNQPQHF. The CDR3 bases are TGTGCCAGTACCACGAAGGGGGTTAGCAATCAGCCCCAGCATTTT.

The V gene is TRBV27, the J gene TRBJ1-1; 8 nucleotides line up with TRBD1. This CDR3 spans 17 amino acids. Per the germline V gene, CDR1 is MNHEY and CDR2 is SMNVEV (reference sequence). Germline trimming cut 5 bases from V and 6 bases from J; bases unmatched to any gene: 17. The CDR3 protein is CASSLTPNLRDRPEAFF. CDR3 DNA sequence: TGTGCCAGCAGTCTTACACCTAACCTCCGGGACAGGCCTGAAGCTTTCTTT.

The V and J genes are TRBV6-5 and TRBJ2-7, with a tentative D call TRBD2 (6 bases). The CDR3 consists of 12 residues. CDR1 and CDR2 (germline): MNHEY, SVGAGI. Trimming cost V 6 bases and J 3 bases, with 9 bases left between them. CDR3 protein: CASSSGGYEQYF. CDR3 nucleotide sequence: TGTGCCAGCAGCTCCGGGGGCTACGAGCAGTACTTC.

The chain carries TRBV29-1 and TRBJ1-2; perhaps TRBD1 as D (5 bases). CDR3 length: 14 amino acids. Germline CDR1 is SQVTM and CDR2 is ANQGSEA. V lost 1 base to trimming and J lost 4 bases, with 13 bases between them. CDR3 in DNA: TGCAGCGTTGAAGGGGGGGACTTTCTCTATGGCTACACCTTC. It encodes CSVEGGDFLYGYTF.

V and J are TRBV24-1 and TRBJ2-1, with D possibly being TRBD2 (6 bases). The CDR3 extends over 18 amino acids. The ends were cut back, 3 bases at V and 0 bases at J, with 17 bases in the middle. Germline V gene sequence: CDR1 KGHDR, CDR2 SFDVKD. In DNA, the CDR3 is TGTGCCACCAGTGATCCCAGCCTAGCGCCTAGCTCCTACAATGAGCAGTTCTTC. It translates to CATSDPSLAPSSYNEQFF.

The CDR3 DNA is TGTGCCAGCAGGAGTGGGGGGACCTATAATGAAAAACTGTTTTTT. Its protein is CASRSGGTYNEKLFF. V is TRBV27 and J is TRBJ1-4; D is perhaps TRBD1 (5 bases). V was pared by 6 bases and J by 4 bases, with 15 bases between. The length of the CDR3 is 15 residues. Germline V gene sequence: CDR1 MNHEY, CDR2 SMNVEV (reference sequence).

This rearrangement joins TRBV5-1 to TRBJ2-1; 9 nucleotides line up with TRBD2. There are 15 residues in the CDR3. Germline CDR1 SGHRS, CDR2 YFSETQ. After removal of 3 bases from V and 2 bases from J, the junction contained 3 bases not matched to a gene. The DNA of the CDR3 is TGCGCCAGCAGCTCCGGGACTAGCACCTACAATGAGCAGTTCTTC. This sequence encodes CASSSGTSTYNEQFF.

The gene calls are TRBV3-1 (or the pseudogene TRBV3-2) and TRBJ2-1; D is undetermined. Germline lookup yields CDR1 LGHDT and CDR2 YNNKEL (reference sequence). Trimming shortened V by 1 base and J by 8 bases, and 9 bases separated the two germline ends. This CDR3 has 13 residues. The CDR3 DNA follows: TGTGCCAGCAGCCAAGTCCGAGGCGATGAGCAGTTCTTC. Translating it yields CASSQVRGDEQFF.

The chain combines TRBV24-1 with TRBJ2-3; the match to TRBD2 covers 7 bases. V was clipped by 5 bases and J by 0 bases; unmatched bases: 1. In germline, CDR1 is KGHDR, CDR2 SFDVKD. CDR3 length: 14 amino acids. CDR3 in amino acids: CATSAGRSTDTQYF. CDR3 nucleotides: TGTGCCACCAGTGCCGGGAGGAGCACAGATACGCAGTATTTT.

V gene TRBV6-6 combines with J gene TRBJ1-2; 8 bases align to TRBD1. This CDR3 region has 14 residues. Per the germline V gene, CDR1 is MNHNY and CDR2 is SVGAGI (reference sequence). Trimming cost V 2 bases and J 8 bases; bases outside gene matches: 7. The CDR3 loop is CASSYLGQEKGYTF. In nucleotides, the CDR3 is TGTGCCAGCAGTTACCTGGGACAGGAGAAAGGCTACACCTTC.

This chain uses TRBV15 with TRBJ2-1; 12 bases line up with TRBD2. J lost 12 bases, V lost 6 bases, and 9 bases had no gene match. Germline V gene data show CDR1 as LNHNV and CDR2 as YYDKDF (reference sequence). This CDR3 has 14 residues. Here the CDR3 reads CATRTGTSGYGQFF. The CDR3 nucleotides read TGTGCCACCAGAACCGGGACTAGCGGGTACGGGCAGTTCTTC. The full variable domain, its missing parts supplied by reference TRBV15 and TRBJ2-1, is DAMVIQNPRYQVTQFGKPVTLSCSQTLNHNVMYWYQQKSSQAPKLLFHYYDKDFNNEADTPDNFQSRRPNTSFCFLDIRSPGLGDTAMYLCATRTGTSGYGQFFGPGTRLTVL.

This clone came up once. This sample also contains other DNA sequences that code for the same CDR3. This rearrangement joins TRBV18 to TRBJ1-1, with 7 bases lining up with TRBD1. The V gene end was trimmed by 3 bases and the J gene end by 0 bases; junction bases not matched to a gene: 1. Germline-derived CDR1 and CDR2 are KGHSH and LQKENI. The CDR3 runs to 14 residues. The CDR3 sequence: CASSPGQLNTEAFF. The DNA for the CDR3 is TGTGCCAGCTCACCGGGACAGTTGAACACTGAAGCTTTCTTT.

The V gene is TRBV9, the J gene TRBJ1-4; 11 nucleotides match TRBD1. From germline, CDR1 is SGDLS and CDR2 YYNGEE. Unmatched junction bases numbered 4, after V lost 0 bases and J lost 6 bases. CDR3 length equals 16 residues. The CDR3 DNA reads as TGTGCCAGCAGCGTAGGAATGGGACAGGGGGATGAAAAACTGTTTTTT. This translates into CASSVGMGQGDEKLFF.

The genes are TRBV4-2 and TRBJ2-7; D is possibly TRBD2 (5 bases). With 1 base removed from V and 2 bases from J, the gap between germline ends came to 6 bases. The CDR3 runs to 13 residues. Per the germline V gene, CDR1 is LGHNA and CDR2 is YNFKEQ. CDR3 bases: TGTGCCAGCAGCCAAGGGGAGACCTACGAGCAGTACTTC. It specifies CASSQGETYEQYF.

The rearrangement links TRBV7-9 to TRBJ2-3; 7 bases match TRBD2. Germline values: CDR1 SEHNR, CDR2 FQNEAQ (reference sequence). CDR3 size: 14 residues. V shed 4 bases, J shed 9 bases, and the junction held 10 bases outside the gene matches. This chain's CDR3 is CASSSMKAGDTQYF. In DNA form, the CDR3 reads TGTGCCAGCAGCTCTATGAAGGCGGGAGACACGCAGTATTTT.

This clone was observed once. V is TRBV6-5 and J is TRBJ1-2; D is uncertain. Trimming pared 0 bases from V and 4 bases from J, leaving 12 bases between. CDR3 size: 15 residues. The germline CDR1 and CDR2 sequences are MNHEY and SVGAGI. The CDR3 is CASSYSRRQLYGYTF. DNA for the CDR3: TGTGCCAGCAGTTACTCTAGGAGGCAGCTCTATGGCTACACCTTC.

The chain employs TRBV7-8 and TRBJ2-7; 7 nucleotides align to TRBD1. The CDR3 has 15 residues. J gave up 6 bases and V 5 bases, and 13 bases lay outside the gene matches. The germline V gene has CDR1 SGHVS and CDR2 FQNEAQ. CDR3 DNA: TGTGCCAGCAGCCTTCGGCGAGCAGGGGGAGCCGAGCAGTACTTC. Residues: CASSLRRAGGAEQYF. Looking up the rest from reference TRBV7-8 and TRBJ2-7 gives the full variable domain: GAGVSQSPRYKVAKRGQDVALRCDPISGHVSLFWYQQALGQGPEFLTYFQNEAQLDKSGLPSDRFFAERPEGSVSTLKIQRTQQEDSAVYLCASSLRRAGGAEQYFGPGTRLTVT.

The rearrangement uses TRBV5-4 and TRBJ1-1, with 9 bases fitting TRBD1. Looked up from germline, CDR1 is SGHNT and CDR2 is YYREEE (reference sequence). V was pared by 0 bases and J by 0 bases, with 0 bases of the junction left unmatched. This CDR3 contains 15 residues. CDR3 region: CASSLGDRVNTEAFF. CDR3 bases: TGTGCCAGCAGCTTGGGGGACAGGGTGAACACTGAAGCTTTCTTT.

CDR3 DNA: TGTGCCATCAGTAGGACAGGCCAAGAGACCCAGTACTTC. This encodes CAISRTGQETQYF. V usage is TRBV10-3 and J usage is TRBJ2-5, with TRBD1 matching 7 bases. V lost 5 bases, J lost 1 base, and 1 base stayed unmatched. There are 13 residues in the CDR3. In germline, CDR1 is ENHRY, CDR2 SYGVKD.

The rearrangement links TRBV5-1 to TRBJ2-7, with D tentatively TRBD2 (6 bases). The germline V gene encodes CDR1 SGHRS and CDR2 YFSETQ. V gave up 1 base and J gave up 7 bases, with 18 bases separating them. The CDR3 is 15 amino acids. CDR3 amino acids: CASSLFTGTGLEQYF. The CDR3 coding sequence is TGCGCCAGCAGCTTGTTTACCGGGACGGGACTGGAGCAGTACTTC.

The CDR3 DNA is TGTGCCAGTATGAACACCGACACCGGGGAGCTGTTTTTT. Translating gives CASMNTDTGELFF. The chain recombines TRBV19 with TRBJ2-2, with no clear D. CDR1 LNHDA and CDR2 SQIVND come from the germline V gene (reference sequence). Trimming pared 7 bases from V and 3 bases from J, leaving 9 bases between. The CDR3 consists of 13 residues.

V and J are TRBV7-2 and TRBJ1-1; no firm D call. CDR3 length equals 13 residues. CDR1 is SGHTA, CDR2 FQGNSA, per germline. V shed 7 bases and J shed 0 bases, with 9 bases lying between them. Here the CDR3 reads CASNTVMNTEAFF. The DNA for the CDR3 is TGTGCCAGCAATACAGTAATGAACACTGAAGCTTTCTTT. Variable domain in full (rest from reference TRBV7-2 and TRBJ1-1): GAGVSQSPSNKVTEKGKDVELRCDPISGHTALYWYRQSLGQGLEFLIYFQGNSAPDKSGLPSDRFSAERTGGSVSTLTIQRTQQEDSAVYLCASNTVMNTEAFFGQGTRLTVV.

This rearrangement joins TRBV19 to TRBJ1-1, with D tentatively TRBD1 (5 bases). The length of the CDR3 is 17 residues. CDR1 and CDR2 (germline): LNHDA, SQIVND (reference sequence). V lost 3 bases to trimming and J lost 0 bases, with 17 bases between them. The CDR3 sequence is CASSMGWGHHMNTEAFF. Written as DNA, the CDR3 is TGTGCCAGTAGTATGGGGTGGGGCCACCACATGAACACTGAAGCTTTCTTT. The full variable domain, its missing parts supplied by reference TRBV19 and TRBJ1-1, is DGGITQSPKYLFRKEGQNVTLSCEQNLNHDAMYWYRQDPGQGLRLIYYSQIVNDFQKGDIAEGYSVSREKKESFPLTVTSAQKNPTAFYLCASSMGWGHHMNTEAFFGQGTRLTVV.

This sequence joins TRBV6-5 and TRBJ1-5, with D possibly matching TRBD1 (6 bases). Germline loops: CDR1 MNHEY, CDR2 SVGAGI. The CDR3 is 14 residues long. V was trimmed by 8 bases and J by 0 bases, leaving 11 bases between them. The CDR3 loop is CASGWDTSNQPQHF. For the CDR3, the DNA is TGTGCCAGCGGTTGGGACACTAGCAATCAGCCCCAGCATTTT.

The chain uses TRBV3-1 (or the pseudogene TRBV3-2) and TRBJ1-4; D is unclear. The V gene's germline CDR1 is LGHDT and CDR2 YNNKEL (reference sequence). Trimming removed 4 bases from V and 6 bases from J, with 15 bases in between. The CDR3 has 15 residues. The CDR3 here is CASSLSIGVDEKLFF. The CDR3 nucleotides read TGTGCCAGCAGCCTTTCAATTGGAGTGGATGAAAAACTGTTTTTT.

The count of this clone is one. The chain carries TRBV24-1 and TRBJ2-5, with D maybe TRBD2 (6 bases). The CDR3 length is 15 residues. Germline loops: CDR1 KGHDR, CDR2 SFDVKD. V was shortened by 5 bases and J by 5 bases, with 17 bases between the two germline ends. The CDR3 coding sequence is TGTGCCACCAGTGCCTCCGTGGGACTGTTTGAGACCCAGTACTTC. As protein: CATSASVGLFETQYF.

The chain carries TRBV5-1 and TRBJ1-2; a weak D match, TRBD1 (5 bases). V shed 0 bases and J shed 4 bases, with 10 bases lying between them. Germline V gene sequence: CDR1 SGHRS, CDR2 YFSETQ. The CDR3 runs 14 residues. Here the CDR3 DNA reads TGCGCCAGCAGCTTGGGGACATCTCTCTATGGCTACACCTTC. This codes for CASSLGTSLYGYTF.

In nucleotides, the CDR3 is TGTGCCAGCTCACCAGTAGCGGGAGGTATCGAGCAGTACTTC. It translates to CASSPVAGGIEQYF. V gene TRBV18 combines with J gene TRBJ2-7; TRBD2 matches at 10 bases. V gave up 2 bases and J gave up 6 bases; unmatched junction bases: 4. The CDR3 sequence is 14 residues long. Germline V gene sequence: CDR1 KGHSH, CDR2 LQKENI.

This clone was counted at least ten times. J is TRBJ1-2 and V is TRBV2; D unclear. Germline lookup yields CDR1 SNHLY and CDR2 FYNNEI. Trimming removed 2 bases at V and 4 bases at J, with 11 bases between. This CDR3 is built from 14 residues. The CDR3 sequence: CASSEWRQPYGYTF. DNA of the CDR3: TGTGCCAGCAGTGAATGGCGGCAACCCTATGGCTACACCTTC.

This CDR3 reads CASSQAGSGSPLHF. In DNA, the CDR3 is TGTGCCAGCAGCCAAGCAGGGTCCGGTTCACCCCTCCACTTT. The chain joins TRBV14 to TRBJ1-6, with D perhaps matching TRBD1 (5 bases). The CDR3 has 14 amino acids. Trimming took 1 base from V and 9 from J, leaving 10 bases between them. CDR1 and CDR2 from the germline V gene are SGHDN and FVKESK. Together with reference TRBV14 and TRBJ1-6, the CDR3 gives the full variable domain: EAGVTQFPSHSVIEKGQTVTLRCDPISGHDNLYWYRRVMGKEIKFLLHFVKESKQDESGMPNNRFLAERTGGTYSTLKVQPAELEDSGVYFCASSQAGSGSPLHFGNGTRLTVT.